The rows below give T cell receptor beta chains drawn from one sample of a study of shared clonotypes between healthy human individuals. Profiled with immunoSEQ multiplex PCR; TCRdb holds only in-frame clones, not every one. The sample carries some 2,500,000 clones, 80% to 95% recorded once. Material for sequencing was naive CD4+ T cells from PBMCs. These receptor sequences come from a man between 18 and 35 years old in good health. Some clones in this sample may be carry-over from other donors' samples. Each CDR3 is given with its conserved first and last residue. D genes are given only for firm matches. The size of a clone is reported for some rows only, either as once, few or many, or as a class for expanded clones.

TRBV7-3,-,TRBJ2-5,-,CASSPSRETQYF,TGTGCCAGCAGCCCCTCGCGGGAGACCCAGTACTTC
TRBV6-5,-,TRBJ2-5,-,CASSYSGVEETQYF,TGTGCCAGCAGTTACTCGGGGGTGGAAGAGACCCAGTACTTC
TRBV28,-,TRBJ1-1,TRBD1,CASSPYPTGRNTEAFF,TGTGCCAGCAGTCCCTACCCGACAGGGAGGAACACTGAAGCTTTCTTT
TRBV30,-,TRBJ1-2,TRBD1,CAWSVSGQGSRYTF,TGTGCCTGGAGTGTAAGTGGACAGGGGAGTCGCTACACCTTC
TRBV7-2,-,TRBJ2-7,-,CASSPTRAQFYEQYF,TGTGCCAGCAGCCCGACAAGAGCCCAATTCTACGAGCAGTACTTC
TRBV9,-,TRBJ1-1,-,CASSVVPGENTEAFF,TGTGCCAGCAGCGTAGTTCCCGGGGAGAACACTGAAGCTTTCTTT
TRBV6-1,-,TRBJ2-1,-,CASSGLAASYNEQFF,TGTGCCAGCAGTGGATTAGCGGCCTCCTACAATGAGCAGTTCTTC
TRBV19,-,TRBJ1-5,-,CASNSVYNQPQHF,TGTGCCAGTAATAGTGTATACAATCAGCCCCAGCATTTT
TRBV18,-,TRBJ2-3,-,CASSPTLSASTDTQYF,TGTGCCAGCTCACCAACCTTATCGGCTAGCACAGATACGCAGTATTTT
TRBV5-1,-,TRBJ2-3,-,CASSPFTGTSTDTQYF,TGCGCCAGCAGCCCCTTTACAGGGACTAGCACAGATACGCAGTATTTT
TRBV5-1,once,TRBJ2-5,-,CASSLASSQETQYF,TGCGCCAGCAGCTTGGCCTCTAGTCAAGAGACCCAGTACTTC
TRBV27,-,TRBJ1-6,TRBD1,CASRGDSISSYNSPLHF,TGTGCCAGCAGGGGGGACAGCATTAGCTCCTATAATTCACCCCTCCACTTT
TRBV2,-,TRBJ2-5,-,CASSLMEGEMETQYF,TGTGCCAGCAGCCTAATGGAGGGGGAAATGGAGACCCAGTACTTC
TRBV10-3,-,TRBJ2-1,TRBD2,CAIRGLAGSYNEQFF,TGTGCCATCAGGGGACTAGCGGGCTCCTACAATGAGCAGTTCTTC
TRBV29-1,-,TRBJ2-2,-,CSAATSSWAGELFF,TGCAGCGCCGCGACTAGTTCATGGGCCGGGGAGCTGTTTTTT
TRBV2,-,TRBJ2-3,-,CASRRGGTNSATDTQYF,TGTGCCAGCAGGAGGGGCGGGACGAATTCAGCCACAGATACGCAGTATTTT
TRBV5-1,-,TRBJ1-4,TRBD1,CASRAGGTNEKLFF,TGCGCCAGCAGGGCAGGGGGCACTAATGAAAAACTGTTTTTT
TRBV7-2,once,TRBJ2-7,TRBD2,CASSLRLAGSYEQYF,TGTGCCAGCAGCCTCAGACTAGCGGGTTCCTACGAGCAGTACTTC
TRBV19,-,TRBJ2-5,TRBD1,CASSILYYRDSQETQYF,TGTGCCAGTAGTATACTCTACTACCGGGACAGTCAAGAGACCCAGTACTTC
TRBV7-3,-,TRBJ2-7,-,CASSLTGESMEQYF,TGTGCCAGCAGCTTAACGGGAGAGTCTATGGAGCAGTACTTC
TRBV11-2,once,TRBJ2-7,-,CASSPQGIEQYF,TGTGCCAGCAGCCCACAAGGGATCGAGCAGTACTTC
TRBV9,once,TRBJ2-5,-,CASSPSPGRGETQYF,TGTGCCAGCAGCCCATCGCCAGGGCGGGGTGAGACCCAGTACTTC
TRBV29-1,few,TRBJ2-7,-,CSVAHRLQGREQYF,TGCAGCGTTGCCCACCGATTGCAGGGGCGCGAGCAGTACTTC
TRBV5-1,-,TRBJ2-1,TRBD2,CASSRDGGLAVEQFF,TGCGCCAGCAGCCGCGACGGAGGACTAGCGGTTGAGCAGTTCTTC
TRBV27,-,TRBJ2-6,-,CASSFRGSGANVLTF,TGTGCCAGCAGTTTTCGGGGCTCTGGGGCCAACGTCCTGACTTTC
TRBV7-8,-,TRBJ2-7,-,CASSFQGTYEQYF,TGTGCCAGCAGTTTCCAGGGAACCTACGAGCAGTACTTC
TRBV7-2,-,TRBJ2-3,TRBD2,CASSIAGGDTQYF,TGTGCCAGCAGTATAGCGGGAGGGGATACGCAGTATTTT
TRBV4-2,-,TRBJ2-7,TRBD2,CASSQSGAGGFHEQYF,TGTGCCAGCAGCCAATCGGGAGCGGGAGGGTTCCACGAGCAGTACTTC
TRBV5-1,-,TRBJ2-5,-,CAPAVFGSETQYF,TGCGCCCCAGCAGTATTCGGGTCGGAGACCCAGTACTTC
TRBV29-1,once,TRBJ2-5,-,CSVGVTFGGETQYF,TGCAGCGTGGGGGTCACCTTTGGGGGAGAGACCCAGTACTTC
TRBV28,once,TRBJ2-3,TRBD1,CASSLSTGWGTDTQYF,TGTGCCAGCAGTTTATCGACAGGGTGGGGCACAGATACGCAGTATTTT
TRBV6-5,-,TRBJ1-1,-,CATHRVGGGGTEAFF,TGTGCCACCCACAGGGTGGGGGGCGGTGGGACTGAAGCTTTCTTT